The source of this T cell receptor (beta chain) is a study of shared clonotypes between healthy human individuals. Generated by immunoSEQ multiplex PCR, the TCRdb table keeps only in-frame clones and is missing some. The data show roughly 2.5 million clones, 85% to 95% seen once. The CDR3 totals 12 residues. Germline V lookup: CDR1 MDHEN, CDR2 SYDVKM. The V end was cut by 7 bases, the J end by 3 bases, with 6 bases between. This clonotype was sampled from a man between 18 and 35 years old in good health. This rearrangement joins TRBV28 to TRBJ1-4; D is uncertain. Sequenced input: naive CD4+ T cells sorted from blood. Subset indicated: CD45RA+ positively selected. CDR3 DNA sequence: TGTGCCAGCATCGGGCCTAATGAAAAACTGTTTTTT. This translates into CASIGPNEKLFF.